Sequencing of this TCR beta chain was carried out in a study of T cells in Graves' hyperthyroidism and ophthalmopathy. At the level of the study: Peripheral blood collection took place at initial diagnosis, before any treatment. Whole-study findings and limits: The model's output predicted ophthalmopathy at a median of roughly seven months prior to onset. Stable hyperthyroidism was told apart from ophthalmopathy by a model built on 13 V-J features.

For this clonotype: The target antigen is unknown.

Investigators excluded patients with uncontrolled infection, other autoimmune disease, pregnancy or lactation. It was RNA transcripts that yielded the amplified TCR beta CDR3 regions. Carried out on the TCR CDR3, a first-round RT-PCR used the HTBI primer set. TCRdb analysed the multiplex PCR reads with MiXCR anew, one entry per CDR3 protein. The sample has approximately 690,000 distinct CDR3 sequences, more than 20% seen once. The CDR3 is 15 amino acids. Per the germline V gene, CDR1 is SEHNR and CDR2 is FQNEAQ (reference sequence). V was clipped by 1 base and J by 6 bases; unmatched bases: 6. The sequencing input was blood. This receptor was taken from a man aged 25-45 years with Graves' ophthalmopathy. V is TRBV7-9 and J is TRBJ2-7; TRBD2 agrees at 10 bases. CDR3 nucleotide sequence: TGTGCCAGCAGCTTAGATCTAGCGGGAGTGGCCGAGCAGTACTTC. This encodes CASSLDLAGVAEQYF.